A selection of T cell receptor beta chains follows, all from one sample in a study of blood T cell repertoires in COVID-19. Profiled with immunoSEQ multiplex PCR; TCRdb holds only in-frame clones, not every one. The repertoire holds some 150,000 clones, with about 85% as singletons. Input material: PBMCs or T cells enriched from blood (not recorded which). These receptors came from a woman aged 40 to 50 who had recovered from COVID-19. CDR3s include the opening cysteine and the closing phenylalanine or tryptophan. D genes are given only for firm matches. Clone size is not always given. Where it is, it says once, few, many or a class for expanded clones.

>TRBD2|17|TRBJ2-3|.|TRBV5-6
CANQGLAGPTFTDTQYF
TGTGCCAATCAGGGACTAGCGGGACCCACGTTCACAGATACGCAGTATTTT
>.|15|TRBJ2-5|.|TRBV5-4
CASSHRREERETQYF
TGTGCCAGCAGCCATCGACGCGAAGAGCGGGAGACCCAGTACTTC
>TRBD2|16|TRBJ2-3|.|TRBV11-2
CASSLVGGSAADTQYF
TGTGCCAGCAGCTTAGTTGGCGGGAGTGCTGCAGATACGCAGTATTTT
>.|15|TRBJ1-5|once|TRBV5-1
CASSLEPGVGQPQHF
TGCGCCAGCAGCTTGGAGCCAGGGGTGGGTCAGCCCCAGCATTTT
>TRBD1|16|TRBJ1-2|.|TRBV4-1
CASSQTHRGGNYGYTF
TGCGCCAGCAGCCAAACTCACAGGGGTGGGAACTATGGCTACACCTTC
>.|15|TRBJ1-4|.|TRBV27
CASSLTGSANEKLFF
TGTGCCAGCAGTTTAACAGGGTCGGCGAATGAAAAACTGTTTTTT
>TRBD2|17|TRBJ2-1|.|TRBV5-1
CASSPGGGLSSYNEQFF
TGCGCCAGCAGCCCCGGGGGGGGCCTCAGCTCCTACAATGAGCAGTTCTTC
>.|15|TRBJ2-7|.|TRBV14
CASSLGGGFDYEQYF
TGTGCCAGCAGCCTGGGTGGGGGGTTCGACTACGAGCAGTACTTC
>TRBD2|14|TRBJ2-3|.|TRBV7-3
CASSSGGGTDTQYF
TGTGCCAGCAGCAGCGGGGGAGGCACAGATACGCAGTATTTT
>.|15|TRBJ1-3|few|TRBV18
CASSPEATGGNTIYF
TGTGCCAGCTCACCAGAAGCTACAGGAGGAAACACCATATATTTT
>.|15|TRBJ1-6|.|TRBV2
CASSEEAPVNSPLHF
TGTGCCAGCAGTGAAGAAGCGCCGGTGAATTCACCCCTCCACTTT
>.|14|TRBJ1-1|once|TRBV7-9
CASSPGGGALEAFF
TGTGCCAGCAGCCCCGGCGGGGGGGCCCTTGAAGCTTTCTTT
>TRBD2|12|TRBJ2-1|.|TRBV5-6
CASSSSGGKQFF
TGTGCCAGCAGCTCGAGCGGGGGAAAGCAGTTCTTC
>TRBD2|17|TRBJ2-3|.|TRBV5-4
CASSSRTSGGFTDTQYF
TGTGCCAGCAGCTCACGGACTAGCGGGGGCTTCACAGATACGCAGTATTTT
>.|14|TRBJ1-3|.|TRBV2
CASSERHGGNTIYF
TGTGCCAGCAGTGAAAGACACGGGGGGAACACCATATATTTT
>.|14|TRBJ2-4|.|TRBV11-2
CASTLGGAKNIQYF
TGTGCCAGCACCCTAGGTGGGGCCAAAAACATTCAGTACTTC
>.|17|TRBJ2-1|few|TRBV15
CATSSFPPTSSYNEQFF
TGTGCCACCAGCAGTTTCCCTCCCACGAGCTCCTACAATGAGCAGTTCTTC
>TRBD2|16|TRBJ2-1|many|TRBV5-1
CASSLEPSGVYNEQFF
TGCGCCAGCAGCTTGGAGCCTAGCGGAGTGTACAATGAGCAGTTCTTC
>.|13|TRBJ1-5|.|TRBV4-1
CASSQSTGMPQHF
TGCGCCAGCAGCCAGAGCACAGGGATGCCCCAGCATTTT
>.|12|TRBJ1-1|once|TRBV11-2
CASSSGVGEAFF
TGTGCCAGCAGCTCCGGGGTAGGGGAAGCTTTCTTT
>.|16|TRBJ1-6|many|TRBV3-1/TRBV3-2
CASSAPQTQFNSPLHF
TGTGCCAGCAGCGCCCCCCAGACACAGTTTAATTCACCCCTCCACTTT
>.|11|TRBJ2-7|.|TRBV2
CASSTGYEQYF
TGTGCCAGCAGTACAGGGTACGAGCAGTACTTC
>.|13|TRBJ1-2|.|TRBV6-5
CASSLGAGDGYTF
TGTGCCAGCAGTCTCGGGGCAGGGGATGGCTACACCTTC
>.|15|TRBJ2-7|.|TRBV19
CASSIARTRNYEQYF
TGTGCCAGTAGTATAGCCAGGACAAGAAATTACGAGCAGTACTTC
>TRBD2|13|TRBJ2-7|once|TRBV2
CASSGTSGYEQYF
TGTGCCAGCAGCGGGACTAGCGGGTACGAGCAGTACTTC
>.|14|TRBJ1-5|.|TRBV7-2
CASSPPGGAQPQHF
TGTGCCAGCAGCCCCCCGGGAGGGGCTCAGCCCCAGCATTTT
>TRBD1|15|TRBJ2-7|.|TRBV5-6
CASSLRGTALDEQYF
TGTGCCAGCAGCTTGAGAGGGACAGCGCTTGACGAGCAGTACTTC
>.|15|TRBJ2-1|.|TRBV5-1
CASSRSGGVLNEQFF
TGCGCCAGCAGCCGGTCGGGGGGCGTGCTAAATGAGCAGTTCTTC
>.|16|TRBJ2-5|.|TRBV7-9
CASSPPPGLQILAQYF
TGTGCCAGCAGCCCGCCGCCGGGACTCCAAATCTTAGCCCAGTACTTC
>.|15|TRBJ2-7|.|TRBV4-1
CASSQTRDPRYEQYF
TGCGCCAGCAGCCAAACGCGGGACCCCCGGTACGAGCAGTACTTC
>TRBD1|16|TRBJ1-1|.|TRBV19
CASSISQGAVNTEAFF
TGTGCCAGTAGTATATCGCAGGGGGCGGTGAACACTGAAGCTTTCTTT
>.|14|TRBJ1-4|.|TRBV30
CAWSGQESNEKLFF
TGTGCCTGGAGTGGGCAGGAATCGAATGAAAAACTGTTTTTT
>TRBD1|14|TRBJ2-7|.|TRBV25-1
CATTTGDSQYEQYF
TGTGCCACCACCACCGGGGACAGTCAGTACGAGCAGTACTTC
>.|18|TRBJ1-1|.|TRBV12-5
CASGLVRVTGLGDTEAFF
TGTGCTAGTGGTTTGGTAAGGGTTACAGGGTTGGGTGACACTGAAGCTTTCTTT
>TRBD1|15|TRBJ1-1|.|TRBV19
CASSFSGGQYTEAFF
TGTGCCAGTAGTTTTAGTGGGGGACAGTACACTGAAGCTTTCTTT
>.|13|TRBJ1-2|few|TRBV15
CATSTGESYGYTF
TGTGCCACCAGCACCGGGGAAAGCTATGGCTACACCTTC
>TRBD1|14|TRBJ1-1|once|TRBV3-1/TRBV3-2
CASSQDQGVPEAFF
TGTGCCAGCAGCCAGGACCAGGGGGTTCCTGAAGCTTTCTTT
>TRBD1|15|TRBJ2-5|.|TRBV12-5
CASAPRDRGQETQYF
TGTGCTAGTGCCCCCCGGGACAGAGGACAAGAGACCCAGTACTTC
>.|14|TRBJ1-6|.|TRBV10-3
CAISGVGANSPLHF
TGTGCCATCAGTGGGGTAGGGGCTAATTCACCCCTCCACTTT
>TRBD1|15|TRBJ1-1|.|TRBV4-1
CASSQGTGQRAEAFF
TGCGCCAGCAGCCAAGGAACGGGACAGAGGGCTGAAGCTTTCTTT
>.|16|TRBJ2-5|.|TRBV3-1/TRBV3-2
CASSQGGGLQRETQYF
TGTGCCAGCAGCCAAGGGGGCGGCCTCCAACGAGAGACCCAGTACTTC
>.|12|TRBJ1-1|.|TRBV28
CASRTGLSEAFF
TGTGCCAGCAGGACAGGCCTTTCTGAAGCTTTCTTT
>.|14|TRBJ2-2|.|TRBV6-5
CASNPAGNTGELFF
TGTGCCAGCAACCCAGCGGGGAACACCGGGGAGCTGTTTTTT
>TRBD1|17|TRBJ1-5|.|TRBV28
CASSLDRGTYSNQPQHF
TGTGCCAGCAGCTTGGACAGGGGGACTTATAGCAATCAGCCCCAGCATTTT
>.|16|TRBJ1-3|.|TRBV5-4
CASSLTGPISGNTIYF
TGTGCCAGCAGCTTGACAGGTCCGATCTCTGGAAACACCATATATTTT
>TRBD1|14|TRBJ1-2|.|TRBV5-1
CASSLGQGAYGYTF
TGCGCCAGCAGCTTAGGACAGGGGGCTTATGGCTACACCTTC
>TRBD2|14|TRBJ2-5|.|TRBV5-1
CASSIAGSQETQYF
TGCGCCAGCAGCATAGCGGGGTCCCAAGAGACCCAGTACTTC
>.|14|TRBJ1-2|.|TRBV15
CATSDITAGWGYTF
TGTGCCACCAGCGATATAACAGCTGGCTGGGGCTACACCTTC
>.|15|TRBJ1-2|.|TRBV7-9
CASSTQTGTDNGYTF
TGTGCCAGCAGCACACAAACAGGGACGGACAATGGCTACACCTTC
>TRBD2|15|TRBJ2-4|.|TRBV4-2
CASSQTGLAKNIQYF
TGTGCCAGCAGCCAAACTGGACTAGCAAAGAACATTCAGTACTTC
>.|13|TRBJ1-4|.|TRBV5-1
CASSTGYNEKLFF
TGCGCCAGCAGTACGGGATATAATGAAAAACTGTTTTTT
>.|14|TRBJ2-7|once|TRBV19
CASSSPTGIHEQYF
TGTGCCAGTAGTAGCCCTACAGGTATCCACGAGCAGTACTTC